A selection of T cell receptor beta chains follows, all from one sample in a study of T cell changes during pregnancy in multiple sclerosis. Profiled with immunoSEQ multiplex PCR; TCRdb holds only in-frame clones, not every one. The sample shows 90,000 to 120,000 clones, more than 80% of them seen only once. Sequencing was performed on peripheral blood, taken in the second trimester of pregnancy. The receptors were sampled from a female donor with multiple sclerosis, enrolled in a pregnancy study. Each CDR3 is given with its conserved first and last residue. D genes are given only for firm matches. Not every row has a clone size; where given, it reads once, few, many or a size class.

d_call j_call v_call clone_size cdr3_nt cdr3_aa
. TRBJ2-1 TRBV29-1 . TGCAGCCTACAGAGGGCGGGCAGCTCCTACAATGAGCAGTTCTTC CSLQRAGSSYNEQFF
TRBD1 TRBJ2-2 TRBV11-2 . TGTGCCAGCAGAGGAGACTACAGGGGCATCGGGGAGCTGTTTTTT CASRGDYRGIGELFF
TRBD1 TRBJ2-3 TRBV7-8 . TGTGCCAGCAGCTTGGAAAGGGGGCTCACAGATACGCAGTATTTT CASSLERGLTDTQYF
. TRBJ1-5 TRBV10-2 . TGCGCCAGCAGTGACAGGGGCAATCAGCCCCAGCATTTT CASSDRGNQPQHF
. TRBJ1-5 TRBV6-6 . TGTGCCAGCAGTTACAGTGGAGACCAGCATTTT CASSYSGDQHF
. TRBJ1-4 TRBV6-6 . TGTGCCAGCAGTTTAAACGCGGGGGCTACTAATGAAAAACTGTTTTTT CASSLNAGATNEKLFF
. TRBJ2-3 TRBV9 . TGTGCCAGCAGCGTAGAAGGTGGAGGGAGGAACACAGATACGCAGTATTTT CASSVEGGGRNTDTQYF
. TRBJ1-3 TRBV7-3 . TGTGCCAGCAGCCCCGAGGGCGGGGCTGGAAACACCATATATTTT CASSPEGGAGNTIYF
. TRBJ1-1 TRBV5-1 . TGCGCCAGCAGCTACCCGGACAGGAACACTGAAGCTTTCTTT CASSYPDRNTEAFF
TRBD1 TRBJ2-7 TRBV5-1 . TGCGCCAGCAGCGGAACAGGGGTTGGCACCTACGAGCAGTACTTC CASSGTGVGTYEQYF
TRBD2 TRBJ2-1 TRBV28 . TGTGCCAGCAGGGGCGGACTAGCGCAAATGGCCTACAATGAGCAGTTCTTC CASRGGLAQMAYNEQFF
. TRBJ1-3 TRBV30 . TGTGCCTGGAGTGTACGTCTTGGCGGGGGCTCTGGAAACACCATATATTTT CAWSVRLGGGSGNTIYF
TRBD1 TRBJ1-2 TRBV6-6 . TGTGCCAGCAGTTACACCCCCCCGCAGGGGGCGGGTGGCTACACCTTC CASSYTPPQGAGGYTF
TRBD1 TRBJ1-3 TRBV9 . TGTGCCAGCAGCGCCCTCCCGGACAGGGGGCTTCGAAACACCATATATTTT CASSALPDRGLRNTIYF
. TRBJ2-7 TRBV6-5 . TGTGCCAGCAGTTACGAGGGCGCGAGACAGTACTTC CASSYEGARQYF
TRBD2 TRBJ2-3 TRBV6-1 . TGTGCCAGCAGTGAGGGACTAGCGTCAATTACGCAGTATTTT CASSEGLASITQYF
. TRBJ2-3 TRBV4-2 . TGTGCCAGCAGCCAACTCGGCACAGATACGCAGTATTTT CASSQLGTDTQYF
. TRBJ1-3 TRBV7-9 . TGTGCCAGCAGCCCCGGGTACACCATATATTTT CASSPGYTIYF
TRBD1 TRBJ1-2 TRBV11-2 . TGTGCCAGCAGCCCTTACACCGGGACAGGGGACGACTATGGCTACACCTTC CASSPYTGTGDDYGYTF
TRBD1 TRBJ1-2 TRBV5-4 . TGTGCCAGCAGCGAGGGACAGGGGGCCGGCTATGGCTACACCTTC CASSEGQGAGYGYTF
. TRBJ1-5 TRBV30 . TGTGCCTGGAGCCCAGCGGCAGTCAATCAGCCCCAGCATTTT CAWSPAAVNQPQHF
TRBD1 TRBJ2-7 TRBV7-2 once TGTGCCAGCAGCTTAATCGGGACAGGGACCTACGAGCAGTACTTC CASSLIGTGTYEQYF
TRBD2 TRBJ2-2 TRBV2 . TGTGCCAGCAGAGCGGGAGGGCCCGGGGAGCTGTTTTTT CASRAGGPGELFF
. TRBJ2-2 TRBV10-3 . TGTGCCATCAGTGAATCGAAAGGGGCCGGGGAGCTGTTTTTT CAISESKGAGELFF
TRBD1 TRBJ2-7 TRBV14 . TGTGCCAGCAGCCACCGACAGGGGGCCGGGGAGCAGTACTTC CASSHRQGAGEQYF
. TRBJ1-3 TRBV5-1 . TGCGCCAGCAGCTTGGAGGGGCCCTCTGGAAACACCATATATTTT CASSLEGPSGNTIYF
. TRBJ1-6 TRBV27 . TGTGCCAGCAGTTTCTTTAATTCACCCCTCCACTTT CASSFFNSPLHF
TRBD1 TRBJ2-1 TRBV28 . TGTGCCAGCAGTTTCCAGCGGACAGGGGGGTACAATGAGCAGTTCTTC CASSFQRTGGYNEQFF
. TRBJ1-1 TRBV5-1 . TGCGCCAGCACCAGGGACGGGACTTGGAACACTGAAGCTTTCTTT CASTRDGTWNTEAFF
TRBD1 TRBJ2-7 TRBV5-6 . TGTGCCAGCAGCTTCGTAGACAGGGCCTACGAGCAGTACTTC CASSFVDRAYEQYF
TRBD1 TRBJ1-1 TRBV6-1 . TGTGCCAGCAGTGAACTACTTGGGACAGGTGAAGCTTTCTTT CASSELLGTGEAFF
. TRBJ1-3 TRBV19 once TGTGCCAGTAGGGACTGGACCTTGACGACCTCTGGAAACACCATATATTTT CASRDWTLTTSGNTIYF
TRBD1 TRBJ1-2 TRBV19 . TGTGCCAGTAGTATAGCCAGGGACAGCTACTATGGCTACACCTTC CASSIARDSYYGYTF
TRBD1 TRBJ1-1 TRBV6-1 few TGTGCCAGCGGCACACAGGGGCACACTGAAGCTTTCTTT CASGTQGHTEAFF
TRBD2 TRBJ2-7 TRBV7-3 . TGTGCCAGCAGCCCAAGACCGGGACTAGTCTACGAGCAGTACTTC CASSPRPGLVYEQYF
. TRBJ1-1 TRBV11-2 . TGTGCCAGCAGCTTTGGACAGAAGGAAGAAGCTTTCTTT CASSFGQKEEAFF
. TRBJ1-3 TRBV2 . TGTGCCAGCAGGGAGGGGATAGGACCTGGAAACACCATATATTTT CASREGIGPGNTIYF
TRBD2 TRBJ2-7 TRBV2 once TGTGCCAGCAGCTTGGGTGTGGGAGGGAACGAGCAGTACTTC CASSLGVGGNEQYF
TRBD1 TRBJ1-1 TRBV5-1 . TGCGCCAGCCGCGGACAGGGGAGAAACACTGAAGCTTTCTTT CASRGQGRNTEAFF
TRBD1 TRBJ2-3 TRBV2 . TGTGCCAGCAGCCTTCGGACAGGGGGCATGAGAAATACGCAGTATTTT CASSLRTGGMRNTQYF
. TRBJ1-5 TRBV4-1 . TGCGCCAGCAGCCAGACAGGTGGCAATCAGCCCCAGCATTTT CASSQTGGNQPQHF
TRBD1 TRBJ1-2 TRBV5-5 . TGTGCCAGCAGCTTCGACAGGGCCAACTATGGCTACACCTTC CASSFDRANYGYTF
TRBD1 TRBJ2-1 TRBV5-1 . TGCGCCAGCAACTCCCATAGGGGGACAGTAGTAAACAATGAGCAGTTCTTC CASNSHRGTVVNNEQFF
. TRBJ2-7 TRBV4-1 . TGCGCCAGCAGTTTAACGGAGGTTGTCTACGAGCAGTACTTC CASSLTEVVYEQYF
. TRBJ2-2 TRBV10-3 . TGTGCCATCAATCAGGGGCAGTCGAACACCGGGGAGCTGTTTTTT CAINQGQSNTGELFF
. TRBJ2-3 TRBV27 once TGTGCCAGCAGTTTACCTACGGGAGCGTGGAACACAGATACGCAGTATTTT CASSLPTGAWNTDTQYF
. TRBJ1-2 TRBV9 . TGTGCCAGCAGCGTCGGGGCGGGGCCCAAGGTGGATGGCTACACCTTC CASSVGAGPKVDGYTF
. TRBJ1-1 TRBV5-1 . TGCGCCAGCAGCTTGGTCAGGGGCCAGGTGAACACTGAAGCTTTCTTT CASSLVRGQVNTEAFF
. TRBJ1-2 TRBV5-6 . TGTGCCAGCAGCTTGGCCGGCAGGGGCTACTATGGCTACACCTTC CASSLAGRGYYGYTF
TRBD1 TRBJ2-2 TRBV5-1 . TGCGCCAGCAGCTTACCAAGACAGGGGGGGACCGGGGAGCTGTTTTTT CASSLPRQGGTGELFF
. TRBJ1-2 TRBV18 . TGTGCCAGCTCACCTTCAGGGGTAAGCGACTATGGCTACACCTTC CASSPSGVSDYGYTF
. TRBJ1-5 TRBV30 . TGTGCCTGGAGTCCCCGGCAGGGCAATCAGCCCCAGCATTTT CAWSPRQGNQPQHF
. TRBJ1-2 TRBV5-6 . TGTGCCAGCAGCTTGTCTGGCTTTTCCTATGGCTACACCTTC CASSLSGFSYGYTF
TRBD1 TRBJ2-1 TRBV7-3 . TGTGCCAGCAGCTTCCGGACCCAGGGGGATGAGCAGTTCTTC CASSFRTQGDEQFF
. TRBJ1-1 TRBV5-1 . TGCGCCAGCAGCTTGGCGTTCCAGGCTGAAGCTTTCTTT CASSLAFQAEAFF
. TRBJ2-3 TRBV18 once TGTGCCAGCTCACCGGCGGTACCCGGCACAGATACGCAGTATTTT CASSPAVPGTDTQYF
. TRBJ1-5 TRBV19 . TGTGCCAGTAGTATACAGGGAAGAGGTCAGCCCCAGCATTTT CASSIQGRGQPQHF